The source of this TCR beta chain is a study of breast tumors, draining lymph nodes, adjacent tissues. Study observations and caveats: Tumor T cell lymph node origin was a supported hypothesis, not proven. Most tumor T cells seemingly derive from lymph node, then expand in tumor.

The lymph nodes were axillary draining lymph nodes from breast cancer patients. TCRdb re-analysed the multiplex PCR reads in MiXCR, keeping a single row per CDR3 protein. The top ten hold roughly 1.3% of the sample, which has about 230,000 distinct CDR3 sequences, roughly 32% seen once. This clonotype was found many times. The target antigen is unknown. Trimming removed 3 bases from V and 3 bases from J; junction bases left unmatched: 5. CDR3 size: 15 residues. The germline gives CDR1 SGHNT, CDR2 YYREEE (reference sequence). V is TRBV5-4 and J is TRBJ2-7, with TRBD2 identical over 11 bases. Material: axillary lymph node tissue. This receptor was identified in a female donor with breast cancer. Some clones in this sample may be carry-over from other donors' samples. CDR3 protein: CASSSITSGGYEQYF. The CDR3, as DNA: TGTGCCAGCAGCTCCATCACTAGCGGGGGCTACGAGCAGTACTTC.